Shown below are 32 T cell receptor beta chains from a single sample sequenced in a study of STAT3 mutations in large granular lymphocyte leukemia. Sequenced by immunoSEQ multiplex PCR; TCRdb stores in-frame clones only, minus some. The sample gives tens of thousands of clones, roughly 86% of which show up once; roughly 13% is in the top ten. Study-level points and caveats: Every T-LGLL patient had at least one immunodominant TCRbeta clonotype.

For these TCRs, the target antigens are not known. The sample was peripheral blood mononuclear cells. The receptors derive from a man in his sixties with T-cell large granular lymphocyte leukemia. Some clones in this sample may be carry-over from other donors' samples.

This clone has more than one count but fewer than ten. The rearrangement joins TRBV2 to TRBJ2-5, with 9 bases lining up with TRBD1. With 8 bases clipped from V and 1 base from J, the junction kept 8 bases outside the gene matches. This CDR3 contains 15 residues. Germline lookup yields CDR1 SNHLY and CDR2 FYNNEI. The CDR3: CASRPGQGIQETQYF. CDR3 coding DNA: TGTGCCAGCCGACCGGGACAGGGAATCCAAGAGACCCAGTACTTC. The whole variable domain, filled in from reference TRBV2 and TRBJ2-5, reads EPEVTQTPSHQVTQMGQEVILRCVPISNHLYFYWYRQILGQKVEFLVSFYNNEISEKSEIFDDQFSVERPDGSNFTLKIRSTKLEDSAMYFCASRPGQGIQETQYFGPGTRLLVL.

The V call is TRBV15, the J call TRBJ2-5, with 9 bases lining up with TRBD1. Unmatched junction bases numbered 10, after V lost 3 bases and J lost 5 bases. The CDR3 covers 16 residues. Germline V gene data show CDR1 as LNHNV and CDR2 as YYDKDF (reference sequence). The CDR3 loop reads CATSRGPTGGEETQYF. CDR3 nucleotide sequence: TGTGCCACCAGCAGGGGCCCGACAGGGGGTGAGGAGACCCAGTACTTC.

This chain uses TRBV18 with TRBJ2-2; TRBD2 agrees at 7 bases. Trimming at V came to 5 bases and at J to 4 bases, leaving 10 bases not matched to a gene. CDR3 length: 16 residues. CDR1 and CDR2 from the germline V gene are KGHSH and LQKENI. The CDR3 spells CASSTMGRAPTGELFF. CDR3 DNA sequence: TGTGCCAGCTCAACCATGGGGAGGGCCCCCACCGGGGAGCTGTTTTTT. Filled out from reference TRBV18 and TRBJ2-2, the complete variable domain reads NAGVMQNPRHLVRRRGQEARLRCSPMKGHSHVYWYRQLPEEGLKFMVYLQKENIIDESGMPKERFSAEFPKEGPSILRIQQVVRGDSAAYFCASSTMGRAPTGELFFGEGSRLTVL.

This chain joins TRBV5-4 and TRBJ2-3, with 7 positions matching TRBD2. The CDR3 contains 18 residues. J was trimmed by 0 bases and V by 4 bases; bases with no gene match: 14. CDR1 and CDR2 (germline): SGHNT, YYREEE (reference sequence). Written as DNA, the CDR3 is TGTGCCAGCAGCCCCAGACTCGGCGGGAGCTCTAGCACAGATACGCAGTATTTT. Amino acid sequence: CASSPRLGGSSSTDTQYF.

This chain connects TRBV7-6 to TRBJ1-6, with D perhaps matching TRBD1 (5 bases). V was clipped by 3 bases and J by 7 bases, with 10 bases between them. CDR3 length equals 14 residues. From germline, CDR1 is SGHVS and CDR2 FNYEAQ. The chain's CDR3 is CASSLSGANSPLHF. As DNA, the CDR3 is TGTGCCAGCAGCTTGTCCGGGGCGAATTCACCCCTCCACTTT.

The V and J genes are TRBV7-9 and TRBJ2-3, with 7 bases aligning to TRBD1. This CDR3 spans 14 amino acids. Germline assignment: CDR1 SEHNR and CDR2 FQNEAQ (reference sequence). J lost 2 bases, V lost 4 bases, and 3 bases had no gene match. CDR3 coding DNA: TGTGCCAGCAGCTCAGACAGGGACACAGATACGCAGTATTTT. Its protein is CASSSDRDTDTQYF.

The V gene is TRBV2, the J gene TRBJ1-4; D unclear. The CDR3 runs to 14 residues. The V end was cut by 3 bases, the J end by 11 bases, with 16 bases between. Looked up from germline, CDR1 is SNHLY and CDR2 is FYNNEI. CDR3 protein: CASSEGTTIEKLFF. Here the CDR3 DNA reads TGTGCCAGCAGTGAGGGCACGACCATCGAGAAACTGTTTTTT. Full variable domain (remainder filled in from reference TRBV2 and TRBJ1-4): EPEVTQTPSHQVTQMGQEVILRCVPISNHLYFYWYRQILGQKVEFLVSFYNNEISEKSEIFDDQFSVERPDGSNFTLKIRSTKLEDSAMYFCASSEGTTIEKLFFGSGTQLSVL.

This chain uses TRBV29-1 with TRBJ2-3; TRBD2 matches 10 bases. The V segment lost 3 bases and the J segment 3 bases; nucleotides outside the gene matches: 9. The germline V gene encodes CDR1 SQVTM and CDR2 ANQGSEA. The CDR3 extends over 16 amino acids. CDR3 amino acids: CSVEGLAGAGTDTQYF. The CDR3 nucleotides read TGCAGCGTTGAGGGGCTAGCGGGAGCAGGGACAGATACGCAGTATTTT.

This clone was detected once. The gene calls are TRBV7-2 and TRBJ1-1; no reliable D call. Germline V gene sequence: CDR1 SGHTA, CDR2 FQGNSA. Trimming stripped 7 bases from V and 1 base from J, with 13 bases between. This CDR3 has 14 residues. The chain's CDR3 is CASTPVDGNTEAFF. The CDR3, as DNA: TGTGCCAGCACCCCCGTCGACGGGAACACTGAAGCTTTCTTT.

CDR3 nucleotides: TGCAGCGTTGAACGACTAGCAGATACGCAGTATTTT. It yields the protein CSVERLADTQYF. V gene TRBV29-1 combines with J gene TRBJ2-3; a possible D gene is TRBD2 (6 bases). Germline V lookup: CDR1 SQVTM, CDR2 ANQGSEA. The CDR3 spans 12 residues. V lost 2 bases, J lost 4 bases, and 7 bases lay in between.

CDR3 sequence reads: CASSSMAGGEGTEAFF. Here the CDR3 DNA reads TGTGCCAGCAGTTCGATGGCAGGGGGCGAGGGCACTGAAGCTTTCTTT. The rearrangement uses TRBV6-5 and TRBJ1-1; TRBD1 aligns across 8 bases. Trimming took 4 bases from V and 4 from J; bases not matched to a gene: 11. CDR1 MNHEY and CDR2 SVGAGI come from the germline V gene. CDR3 length equals 16 residues.

The gene calls are TRBV2 and TRBJ1-6, with a possible D match to TRBD1 (6 bases). This CDR3 has 14 residues. The germline CDR1 and CDR2 sequences are SNHLY and FYNNEI. The ends were cut back, 6 bases at V and 5 bases at J, with 11 bases in the middle. The CDR3 reads CASRKGVNNSPLHF. The CDR3 DNA follows: TGTGCCAGCAGGAAGGGGGTAAATAATTCACCCCTCCACTTT.

The CDR3, as DNA: TGCGCCAGCAGCGCACGGACTGAAGGGACCCAGTACTTC. The encoded protein is CASSARTEGTQYF. The V and J genes are TRBV5-1 and TRBJ2-5, with D maybe TRBD2 (5 bases). CDR3 length: 13 amino acids. Between the trimmed V and J ends, which lost 4 bases and 7 bases, there was a span of 14 bases. Germline V CDR1 and CDR2: SGHRS, YFSETQ.

For the CDR3, the DNA is TGTGCTAGTGGTTTGAGAGGTACCAATGAGCAGTTCTTC. Its translation is CASGLRGTNEQFF. The V and J genes are TRBV12-5 and TRBJ2-1, with D hard to call. The ends were cut back, 2 bases at V and 6 bases at J, with 8 bases in the middle. The CDR3 extends over 13 amino acids. The V gene's germline CDR1 is LGHNT and CDR2 FRNRAP. Full variable domain (outside the CDR3, taken from reference TRBV12-5 and TRBJ2-1): DARVTQTPRHKVTEMGQEVTMRCQPILGHNTVFWYRQTMMQGLELLAYFRNRAPLDDSGMPKDRFSAEMPDATLATLKIQPSEPRDSAVYFCASGLRGTNEQFFGPGTRLTVL.

The chain has TRBV18 and TRBJ2-7; 10 positions agree with TRBD1. Germline CDR1 reads KGHSH; CDR2 reads LQKENI. After removal of 3 bases from V and 5 bases from J, the junction contained 10 bases not matched to a gene. The length of the CDR3 is 16 residues. CDR3 amino acids: CASSPSSTGGADEQYF. The CDR3 DNA is TGTGCCAGCTCACCCTCCTCGACAGGGGGCGCGGACGAGCAGTACTTC.

V and J are TRBV5-4 and TRBJ1-3; TRBD1 agrees at 7 bases. This CDR3 contains 14 residues. Germline CDR1 is SGHNT and CDR2 is YYREEE (reference sequence). J gave up 2 bases and V 4 bases, and 3 bases lay outside the gene matches. Here the CDR3 DNA reads TGTGCCAGCAGCCCTGACAGGGCTGGAAACACCATATATTTT. Translating it yields CASSPDRAGNTIYF.

The V call is TRBV29-1, the J call TRBJ2-3; tentative D call: TRBD1 (5 bases). The CDR3 extends over 15 amino acids. Germline V gene sequence: CDR1 SQVTM, CDR2 ANQGSEA. Trimming cost V 0 bases and J 0 bases, with 10 bases left between them. Here the CDR3 DNA reads TGCAGCGTTGAAGATGACCAGGGTAGCACAGATACGCAGTATTTT. Protein: CSVEDDQGSTDTQYF.

This chain uses TRBV7-9 with TRBJ1-2; D not resolved. V lost 1 base to trimming and J lost 0 bases, with 15 bases between them. This CDR3 is built from 17 residues. Germline assignment: CDR1 SEHNR and CDR2 FQNEAQ (reference sequence). Here the CDR3 reads CASSLGGRVGANYGYTF. For the CDR3, the DNA is TGTGCCAGCAGCTTAGGAGGGAGGGTGGGAGCTAACTATGGCTACACCTTC.

The genes are TRBV19 and TRBJ1-1; D not resolved. The length of the CDR3 is 13 residues. Germline V gene sequence: CDR1 LNHDA, CDR2 SQIVND (reference sequence). Trimming cost V 3 bases and J 8 bases, with 13 bases left between them. This chain's CDR3 is CASSIAEGREAFF. The DNA for the CDR3 is TGTGCCAGTAGTATCGCGGAGGGCAGGGAAGCTTTCTTT.

V usage is TRBV29-1 and J usage is TRBJ1-1; maybe TRBD1 (6 bases). CDR3 length: 13 amino acids. V dropped 2 bases and J dropped 3 bases, with 10 bases sitting between them. The V gene's germline CDR1 is SQVTM and CDR2 ANQGSEA. Here the CDR3 DNA reads TGCAGCGTTGAACCACAGGGCCACACTGAAGCTTTCTTT. It encodes CSVEPQGHTEAFF.

The gene calls are TRBV5-4 and TRBJ1-5; D is unresolved. Trimming left V 7 bases short and J 6 bases short, with 14 bases between. The CDR3 is made up of 13 amino acids. The V gene's germline CDR1 is SGHNT and CDR2 YYREEE (reference sequence). The CDR3 protein is CASSAEGGQPQHF. CDR3 nucleotides: TGTGCCAGCTCGGCGGAGGGTGGTCAGCCCCAGCATTTT.

The rearrangement links TRBV25-1 to TRBJ2-7; possible D gene TRBD2, 6 bases. Trimming cost V 4 bases and J 5 bases, with 12 bases left between them. This CDR3 spans 13 amino acids. The germline V gene has CDR1 MGHDK and CDR2 SYGVNS. CDR3: CASSGPGVHEQYF. CDR3 nucleotides: TGTGCCAGCAGTGGGCCGGGGGTCCACGAGCAGTACTTC.

The gene calls are TRBV30 and TRBJ2-2, with 8 nucleotides matching TRBD1. CDR1 is GTSNPN and CDR2 is SVGIG in the germline V gene (reference sequence). V dropped 3 bases and J dropped 3; count of bases not matched to a gene: 9. The length of the CDR3 is 16 residues. The CDR3 loop is CAWSLRQGLYTGELFF. CDR3 sequence (DNA): TGTGCCTGGAGCCTACGACAGGGGCTTTACACCGGGGAGCTGTTTTTT. Complete variable domain (other parts from reference TRBV30 and TRBJ2-2): SQTIHQWPATLVQPVGSPLSLECTVEGTSNPNLYWYRQAAGRGLQLLFYSVGIGQISSEVPQNLSASRPQDRQFILSSKKLLLSDSGFYLCAWSLRQGLYTGELFFGEGSRLTVL.

The genes are TRBV5-1 and TRBJ2-3; 10 bases fit TRBD2. The CDR3 consists of 17 residues. The V gene end was trimmed by 1 base and the J gene end by 4 bases; junction bases not matched to a gene: 9. Per the germline V gene, CDR1 is SGHRS and CDR2 is YFSETQ. CDR3 region: CASSLIGLADGADTQYF. The CDR3 DNA is TGCGCCAGCAGCTTGATTGGACTAGCGGACGGTGCAGATACGCAGTATTTT.

This clone was found a few times. This chain connects TRBV4-1 to TRBJ2-7; TRBD2 agrees at 9 bases. The CDR3 is 15 amino acids. The germline gives CDR1 MGHRA, CDR2 YSYEKL. V was clipped by 1 base and J by 5 bases; unmatched bases: 6. The CDR3 region is CASSQGQAGGDEQYF. The DNA for the CDR3 is TGCGCCAGCAGCCAAGGGCAAGCGGGAGGCGACGAGCAGTACTTC.

This clone turned up a few times. The chain couples TRBV7-9 to TRBJ1-1; no clear D. Germline V gene lookup returns CDR1 SEHNR and CDR2 FQNEAQ (reference sequence). CDR3 length equals 14 residues. V lost 1 base and J 1 base, leaving 7 bases between the germline ends. CDR3 bases: TGTGCCAGCAGCTTAGAAGGCCCGAACACTGAAGCTTTCTTT. Protein product: CASSLEGPNTEAFF.

V usage is TRBV28 and J usage is TRBJ2-7, with D hard to call. The CDR3 length is 16 residues. Germline V gene sequence: CDR1 MDHEN, CDR2 SYDVKM. V lost 1 base to trimming and J lost 2 bases, with 15 bases between them. The CDR3 is CASSLSSRVPPYEQYF. Written as DNA, the CDR3 is TGTGCCAGCAGTTTATCATCCCGGGTACCTCCCTACGAGCAGTACTTC.

The chain joins TRBV9 to TRBJ2-7; 7 bases align to TRBD1. The V gene end was trimmed by 3 bases and the J gene end by 2 bases; junction bases not matched to a gene: 5. Looked up from germline, CDR1 is SGDLS and CDR2 is YYNGEE. This CDR3 is built from 14 residues. CDR3 amino acids: CASSGTGAAYEQYF. DNA of the CDR3: TGTGCCAGCAGCGGAACAGGGGCCGCCTACGAGCAGTACTTC.

CDR3 DNA sequence: TGTGCCAGCAGCCGGACCGGGGAGCTGTTTTTT. Amino acids: CASSRTGELFF. The chain employs TRBV5-4 and TRBJ2-2; D not resolved. This CDR3 has 11 amino acids. The V and J ends lost 4 bases and 5 bases respectively, with 3 bases between them. Germline CDR1 and CDR2: SGHNT and YYREEE (reference sequence).

Sample share makes this clone medium-sized. The rearrangement joins TRBV6-1 to TRBJ2-7, with D maybe TRBD2 (6 bases). V lost 11 bases and J 4 bases, leaving 18 bases between the germline ends. The V gene's germline CDR1 is MNHNS and CDR2 SASEGT. This CDR3 is built from 13 residues. As DNA, the CDR3 is TGTGCCCTTGGCGGAGGGTATGGGTACGAGCAGTACTTC. This sequence encodes CALGGGYGYEQYF.

The chain is built from TRBV5-4 and TRBJ2-7, with 7 bases that match TRBD2. This CDR3 has 16 amino acids. V lost 4 bases and J lost 0; bases outside the gene matches: 10. The germline V gene encodes CDR1 SGHNT and CDR2 YYREEE (reference sequence). The CDR3 reads CASSPPGGGLSYEQYF. The CDR3 DNA reads TGTGCCAGCAGCCCCCCGGGAGGTGGACTCTCCTACGAGCAGTACTTC.

V gene TRBV30 combines with J gene TRBJ1-2; a weak D match, TRBD1 (5 bases). The CDR3 runs to 13 residues. V was clipped by 1 base and J by 3 bases, with 9 bases between them. Germline loops: CDR1 GTSNPN, CDR2 SVGIG (reference sequence). CDR3 loop: CAWSGGLHYGYTF. The CDR3 DNA follows: TGTGCCTGGAGTGGGGGACTACACTATGGCTACACCTTC. Full variable domain (rest looked up from reference TRBV30 and TRBJ1-2): SQTIHQWPATLVQPVGSPLSLECTVEGTSNPNLYWYRQAAGRGLQLLFYSVGIGQISSEVPQNLSASRPQDRQFILSSKKLLLSDSGFYLCAWSGGLHYGYTFGSGTRLTVV.